This note documents a single TCR beta chain sequence. What it recognizes is unknown. The data stem from a study of OX40 agonist ivuxolimab in advanced cancers. The overall study: Ivuxolimab was delivered to patients intravenously every 2 weeks at doses spanning 0.01 to 10 mg/kg.

J lost 7 bases, V lost 3 bases, and 9 bases had no gene match. Germline V gene data show CDR1 as SGHRS and CDR2 as YFSETQ. There are 17 residues in the CDR3. Study-level results: Partial responders at 0.1-3.0 mg/kg had among the lowest clonal expansion. At 0.1 to 3.0 mg/kg, clonal expansion of CD4+ and CD8+ blood T cells had occurred by week 6.

The assay was immunoSEQ multiplex PCR, and TCRdb's table has in-frame clones only and misses some. The data show about 32,000 clones, 81% seen once. The clonotype comes from an adult with an advanced solid tumor such as melanoma, head and neck, liver or kidney cancer. The chain recombines TRBV5-1 with TRBJ2-1, with 14 bases identical to TRBD2. Sequencing used CD4+ or CD8+ T cells sorted from blood, obtained in a trial of the OX40 agonist ivuxolimab. This chain's CDR3 is CASSSALGLAGGNEQFF. CDR3 in DNA: TGCGCCAGCAGCTCCGCCCTAGGACTAGCGGGAGGAAATGAGCAGTTCTTC.